Below are 8 T cell receptor beta chains sequenced from a single sample in a study of cytomegalovirus exposure and HLA in healthy donors (dated by TCRdb to 2017 to 2019). The library was prepared using the immunoSEQ multiplex PCR assay. For the multiplex PCR, a mixture combining 60 forward primers for TCR Vbeta segments and 13 reverse primers for TCR Jbeta segments was used. In its TCRdb copy, this immuneACCESS table keeps in-frame sequences only and misses some clones. Where compared with another copy, unresolved V genes explain less than half of these, and the others have no known cause. The sample table holds tens of thousands of clones. The ten largest make up 12% of the sample. Sequenced sample: PBMCs. These receptors were taken from a woman aged 25 to 39 in good health and CMV-seropositive.

Remarks on this clone: One end of the junction does not line up with germline, which may come from a read error. The chain carries TRBV13 and TRBJ2-3, with TRBD2 matching over 8 bases. The CDR3 sequence is 13 residues long. Germline CDR1 and CDR2: PRHDT and FYEKMQ (reference sequence). The CDR3 spells CASLAGSTDKQYF. The CDR3 nucleotides are TGTGCCAGCCTAGCGGGTAGCACAGATAAGCAGTATTTT.

The chain combines TRBV9 with TRBJ2-1; D is perhaps TRBD1 (5 bases). With 0 bases removed from V and 6 bases from J, the gap between germline ends came to 13 bases. This CDR3 is built from 15 residues. The germline gives CDR1 SGDLS, CDR2 YYNGEE. In DNA form, the CDR3 reads TGTGCCAGCAGCGTAGGGGCAGGGATGGGCAATGAGCAGTTCTTC. It specifies CASSVGAGMGNEQFF.

CDR3 sequence: CASSQGAENQPQHF. The CDR3 bases are TGCGCCAGCAGCCAAGGGGCAGAAAATCAGCCCCAGCATTTT. The chain joins TRBV4-1 to TRBJ1-5; D is undetermined. The CDR3 is 14 amino acids. The V and J ends lost 1 base and 4 bases respectively, with 8 bases between them. Germline V gene sequence: CDR1 MGHRA, CDR2 YSYEKL.

The chain links TRBV29-1 to TRBJ2-7; D perhaps matches TRBD1 (6 bases). V shed 7 bases and J shed 5 bases, with 12 bases lying between them. Germline CDR1 SQVTM, CDR2 ANQGSEA. The CDR3 contains 11 residues. The CDR3 nucleotides read TGCAGCGGACAGGTTTTCAACGAGCAGTACTTC. Protein: CSGQVFNEQYF.

The CDR3 DNA is TGTGCCAGCAGTTACCGACTAGAAGCCGGGGAGCTGTTTTTT. Protein: CASSYRLEAGELFF. The chain joins TRBV6-5 to TRBJ2-2, with a weak D call TRBD2 (6 bases). The germline V gene encodes CDR1 MNHEY and CDR2 SVGAGI. The CDR3 is 14 residues long. V was cut by 2 bases and J by 6 bases, with 10 bases left in between.

The chain links TRBV5-1 to TRBJ2-7; tentatively, D is TRBD2 (5 bases). The CDR3 runs to 15 residues. Per germline, CDR1 SGHRS and CDR2 YFSETQ. V lost 4 bases and J lost 1, with 15 bases in between. The CDR3 sequence: CASSPSAGGSYEQYF. As DNA, the CDR3 is TGCGCCAGCAGCCCCTCGGCGGGCGGATCCTACGAGCAGTACTTC.

As concerns this clone: The junction and the germline gene differ at one end; a read error may be behind it. The chain uses TRBV7-7 and TRBJ2-1, with D possibly matching TRBD1 (6 bases). Looked up from germline, CDR1 is SSHAT and CDR2 is FNYEAQ (reference sequence). This CDR3 has 15 amino acids. The CDR3 DNA reads as TGTGCTAGCAGCTTAGGGGGAGATGACTACAATGAGCAGTTCTTC. Its translation is CASSLGGDDYNEQFF.

The J gene is TRBJ2-7, the V gene TRBV6-5, with 7 bases lining up with TRBD2. Losses at the gene ends were 10 bases for V and 7 bases for J; bases not matched to a gene: 13. Germline V CDR1 and CDR2: MNHEY, SVGAGI. The CDR3 runs 13 residues. CDR3 residues: CATLSHRGGEQYF. Written as DNA, the CDR3 is TGTGCCACCTTATCCCACCGGGGAGGGGAGCAGTACTTC.